The 5 T cell receptor beta chains presented below share a single source sample, sequenced in a study of blood T cell repertoires in COVID-19. Data came from immunoSEQ multiplex PCR; TCRdb stores just in-frame clones and leaves some out. The sample contains around 250,000 clones, more than 80% of which appear only once. Material for sequencing was PBMCs or T cells enriched from blood (not recorded which). These receptors came from a woman in her twenties or thirties with acute COVID-19.

The chain is built from TRBV13 and TRBJ2-3; 8 nucleotides align to TRBD1. V was pared by 6 bases and J by 2 bases, with 4 bases of the junction left unmatched. The CDR3 loop spans 14 amino acids. Germline V CDR1 and CDR2: PRHDT, FYEKMQ (reference sequence). CDR3 loop: CASRSGQATDTQYF. The CDR3 DNA is TGTGCCAGCAGATCGGGACAGGCCACAGATACGCAGTATTTT.

This clone has more than one count but fewer than ten. The rearrangement joins TRBV27 to TRBJ2-7, with 8 bases identical to TRBD2. Germline loops: CDR1 MNHEY, CDR2 SMNVEV (reference sequence). With V trimmed by 2 bases and J by 0 bases, 6 bases remained unmatched. The length of the CDR3 is 16 residues. The CDR3 DNA sequence: TGTGCCAGCAGTTTAACCGGGAGGGGGAGCTCCTACGAGCAGTACTTC. Encoded protein: CASSLTGRGSSYEQYF.

CDR3 region: CATSDLRGNEQFF. The CDR3 DNA follows: TGTGCCACCAGTGATTTGCGGGGCAATGAGCAGTTCTTC. This chain joins TRBV24-1 and TRBJ2-1; a possible D gene is TRBD2 (5 bases). Deletions cut 0 bases from V and 6 bases from J, with 5 bases between. CDR3 length: 13 amino acids. Looked up from germline, CDR1 is KGHDR and CDR2 is SFDVKD.

The chain couples TRBV29-1 to TRBJ2-3, with 11 bases that match TRBD1. Trimming took 6 bases from V and 4 from J; bases not matched to a gene: 3. The CDR3 runs to 13 residues. Germline V lookup: CDR1 SQVTM, CDR2 ANQGSEA. CDR3 protein: CSVSGQGADTQYF. The CDR3 DNA follows: TGCAGCGTATCGGGACAGGGGGCAGATACGCAGTATTTT.

V usage is TRBV6-4 and J usage is TRBJ1-4, with 7 nucleotides matching TRBD1. The trim removed 7 bases at V and 8 bases at J, leaving 7 bases unmatched. The CDR3 sequence is 13 residues long. Germline lookup yields CDR1 MRHNA and CDR2 SNTAGT. The DNA for the CDR3 is TGTGCCAGCAAGACAGGGTTTCTGGAAAAACTGTTTTTT. The encoded protein is CASKTGFLEKLFF.